These T cell receptor beta chains were read from a single sample in a study of CD8 T cells in Susac syndrome. TCRdb reanalysed the immunoSEQ multiplex PCR reads using MiXCR and keeps one entry per CDR3 protein. This table has roughly 130,000 distinct CDR3 sequences, roughly 94% appearing once. Sequenced material: CD4+ T cells from PBMCs. The receptors were sampled from a human donor with multiple sclerosis. Both conserved end residues are part of each CDR3. Each record gives: CDR3 length, D gene, J gene, clone size, V gene, CDR3 DNA, CDR3 protein. The D gene is left open where the match is weak. The size entry is marked missing in some rows and otherwise reads once, few, many or a size class.

>13|NA|TRBJ1-2|NA|TRBV29-1
TGCAGCGCGGACAGAGCGCGGGGGTATGGCTACACCTTC
CSADRARGYGYTF
>16|NA|TRBJ2-2|NA|TRBV20-1
TGCAGTGCTAGAGATCTACGCTTTTCGGTTTCCGGGGAGCTGTTTTTT
CSARDLRFSVSGELFF
>14|NA|TRBJ2-5|NA|TRBV20-1
TGCAGTGCTAGAGATCTGTCGTACCAAGAGACCCAGTACTTC
CSARDLSYQETQYF
>13|NA|TRBJ1-1|NA|TRBV12-3/TRBV12-4
TGTGCCAGCAGCCGCCTCGGGAACACTGAAGCTTTCTTT
CASSRLGNTEAFF
>15|TRBD2|TRBJ2-7|NA|TRBV3-1
TGTGCCAGCAGCCATCTCAGGGAGGGCTCCTACGAGCAGTACTTC
CASSHLREGSYEQYF
>14|NA|TRBJ1-1|NA|TRBV12-3/TRBV12-4
TGTGCCAGCAGTTTGGGGGTGGCCGGGACTGAAGCTTTCTTT
CASSLGVAGTEAFF
>12|NA|TRBJ1-1|NA|TRBV29-1
TGCAGCGTTGATAGGGACAACACTGAAGCTTTCTTT
CSVDRDNTEAFF
>14|NA|TRBJ1-2|NA|TRBV5-1
TGCGCCAGCACAACAACCCCGGGGGACTATGGCTACACCTTC
CASTTTPGDYGYTF
>16|NA|TRBJ1-5|once|TRBV12-3/TRBV12-4
TGTGCCAGCAGTGGCGCCAATGACAGGACGGGGCAGCCCCAGCATTTT
CASSGANDRTGQPQHF
>16|TRBD2|TRBJ2-1|NA|TRBV12-3/TRBV12-4
TGTGCCAGCAGCCAAGCGGGGGGGGAATGGTACAATGAGCAGTTCTTC
CASSQAGGEWYNEQFF
>13|NA|TRBJ1-3|NA|TRBV27
TGTGCCAGCAGTTCTCGCTCTGGAAACACCATATATTTT
CASSSRSGNTIYF
>15|TRBD2|TRBJ2-5|NA|TRBV11-2
TGTGCCAGCAGCTTAGCCCTAGCGGGAGCAGAGACCCAGTACTTC
CASSLALAGAETQYF
>12|NA|TRBJ1-2|NA|TRBV30
TGTGCCTGGAATGGCGGCGGCTATGGCTACACCTTC
CAWNGGGYGYTF
>11|NA|TRBJ2-1|NA|TRBV30
TGTGCCTGGAGTGTAATGAATGAGCAGTTCTTC
CAWSVMNEQFF
>14|TRBD2|TRBJ2-3|NA|TRBV5-4
TGTGCCAGCAGCCATGGGGGGGGCACAGATACGCAGTATTTT
CASSHGGGTDTQYF
>15|TRBD2|TRBJ2-1|NA|TRBV3-1
TGTGCCACCAGTACCGGGACTAGCTCCTACAATGAGCAGTTCTTC
CATSTGTSSYNEQFF
>13|NA|TRBJ1-1|NA|TRBV27
TGTGCCAGCAGCCTATATGGATTTACTGAAGCTTTCTTT
CASSLYGFTEAFF
>14|NA|TRBJ2-6|NA|TRBV18
TGTGCCAGCTCGGGGGGTCCTGGGGCCAACGTCCTGACTTTC
CASSGGPGANVLTF
>13|NA|TRBJ1-2|NA|TRBV30
TGTGCCTGGAGTAGTACAGGGACCTATGGCTACACCTTC
CAWSSTGTYGYTF
>16|TRBD1|TRBJ2-7|NA|TRBV5-4
TGTGCCAGCAGCGATGGGACCGGGACAGGGTCCTACGAGCAGTACTTC
CASSDGTGTGSYEQYF
>18|NA|TRBJ1-5|NA|TRBV19
TGTGCCAGTAGTATAGATGGTGGGGGGGGCTGGGGCAATCAGCCCCAGCATTTT
CASSIDGGGGWGNQPQHF
>14|NA|TRBJ2-6|NA|TRBV5-1
TGCGCCAGCAGCGAGAACCCTGGGGCCAACGTCCTGACTTTC
CASSENPGANVLTF
>15|NA|TRBJ2-4|NA|TRBV14
TGTGCCAGCAGCCAAGATAGGACCACGAAAAACATTCAGTACTTC
CASSQDRTTKNIQYF
>14|TRBD1|TRBJ1-2|NA|TRBV12-3/TRBV12-4
TGTGCCAGCAGTTACGCCGGGACAGGGTACGGCTACACCTTC
CASSYAGTGYGYTF
>14|NA|TRBJ2-2|NA|TRBV7-2
TGTGCCAGCAGCTTACGAGATCGAGACGGGGAGCTGTTTTTT
CASSLRDRDGELFF
>13|TRBD2|TRBJ2-7|NA|TRBV6-2/TRBV6-3
TGTGCCAGCACCAAAAGCGGGAGTGTCGAGCAGTACTTC
CASTKSGSVEQYF
>14|NA|TRBJ2-2|NA|TRBV29-1
TGCAGCGCCGACCGAGGGGCAGGGCCCGGGGAGCTGTTTTTT
CSADRGAGPGELFF
>13|NA|TRBJ1-2|NA|TRBV9
TGTGCCAGCAGCGTAGGTCTGCAGGAGGGCTACACCTTC
CASSVGLQEGYTF
>14|NA|TRBJ1-1|NA|TRBV12-3/TRBV12-4
TGTGCCAGCAGTTTGGCAGGGAGAAACACTGAAGCTTTCTTT
CASSLAGRNTEAFF
>16|TRBD2|TRBJ2-1|NA|TRBV5-4
TGTGCCAGCAGCTTGGTAAGCGGGAGCGCGCACAATGAGCAGTTCTTC
CASSLVSGSAHNEQFF
>13|NA|TRBJ1-2|few|TRBV6-6
TGTGCCAGCAGTTACTCGGGAGACTATGGCTACACCTTC
CASSYSGDYGYTF
>15|NA|TRBJ2-7|NA|TRBV6-5
TGTGCCAGCAGTCCTTCCGAGGCGGGGACCTACGAGCAGTACTTC
CASSPSEAGTYEQYF
>14|TRBD2|TRBJ2-5|NA|TRBV12-3/TRBV12-4
TGTGCCAGCAGTTTAAGGACGGGGGGGGAGACCCAGTACTTC
CASSLRTGGETQYF
>11|NA|TRBJ1-1|NA|TRBV30
TGTGCCTGGAGTGCGTTAGTGGAAGCTTTCTTT
CAWSALVEAFF
>15|TRBD2|TRBJ2-7|NA|TRBV5-4
TGTGCCAGCAGCTCCGGGGGGGTGGCGGGCTACGAGCAGTACTTC
CASSSGGVAGYEQYF
>15|TRBD2|TRBJ2-1|NA|TRBV11-2
TGTGCCAGCTGCGGGCTAGCGGCGATCTACAATGAGCAGTTCTTC
CASCGLAAIYNEQFF
>12|NA|TRBJ2-3|NA|TRBV4-3
TGCGCCAGCAGCCCGATTAGCGGCACGCAGTATTTT
CASSPISGTQYF
>14|NA|TRBJ2-3|NA|TRBV20-1
TGCAGTGCTAGAAGGACGGACAGCACAGATACGCAGTATTTT
CSARRTDSTDTQYF
>14|NA|TRBJ1-1|NA|TRBV20-1
TGCAGTGCTAGAGGGGGCGCGGGAGACACTGAAGCTTTCTTT
CSARGGAGDTEAFF
>14|NA|TRBJ2-7|NA|TRBV12-3/TRBV12-4
TGTGCCAGCAGTCTCCTTATGACAGGCTCCGAGCAGTACTTC
CASSLLMTGSEQYF
>14|NA|TRBJ2-3|NA|TRBV7-9
TGTGCCAGCAGCCTTAGCGGTAGCACAGATACGCAGTATTTT
CASSLSGSTDTQYF
>15|NA|TRBJ2-1|NA|TRBV25-1
TGTGCCAGCACCCCAGGGTTCCCCTTCTACAATGAGCAGTTCTTC
CASTPGFPFYNEQFF
>13|NA|TRBJ2-3|NA|TRBV6-6
TGTGCCAGCAGTTACAACGGGGGAGATACGCAGTATTTT
CASSYNGGDTQYF
>15|NA|TRBJ2-7|NA|TRBV7-9
TGTGCCAGCAGCTTAGCGTTTGGGGGCGGGTACGAGCAGTACTTC
CASSLAFGGGYEQYF
>11|NA|TRBJ1-1|NA|TRBV7-2
TGTGCCAGCAGCATCGGGACAATTGCTTTCTTT
CASSIGTIAFF
>15|NA|TRBJ2-1|NA|TRBV9
TGTGCCAGCAGCGTCGGCACCGCTTCCTACAATGAGCAGTTCTTC
CASSVGTASYNEQFF
>19|NA|TRBJ1-4|few|TRBV4-3
TGCGCCAGCAGCCATGCGTTGGGTCTAGTTGAGTCCTCTAATGAAAAACTGTTTTTT
CASSHALGLVESSNEKLFF
>13|NA|TRBJ1-1|NA|TRBV7-2
TGTGCCAGCACCTGGACGGGGAACACTGAAGCTTTCTTT
CASTWTGNTEAFF
>16|NA|TRBJ1-1|NA|TRBV7-8
TGTGCCAGCAGCCGCGTGAGCTCGGGGGGCGTCGCTGAAGCTTTCTTT
CASSRVSSGGVAEAFF
>17|TRBD1|TRBJ2-3|NA|TRBV12-5
TGTGCTAGTGGTTTCCTACCGGGACAGGGGGCTACAGATACGCAGTATTTT
CASGFLPGQGATDTQYF